One and the same sample provided the 3 T cell receptor beta chains below, sequenced in a study of T cell responses to AZD1222 COVID-19 vaccine (dated by TCRdb to 2020 to 2023). The method behind the library was the immunoSEQ multiplex PCR assay. The table comes from immuneACCESS by way of TCRdb, which keeps in-frame sequences with V and J called. Part of the clones is missing from these tables; in studies checked, under half for an unresolved V gene and the rest for unknown reasons. The sample records 100,000 to 150,000 clones, approximately 88% of which are singletons. Around 5.8% of the sample rests with the top ten. The sample's time point label, decoded: baseline before first vaccination. The sample consisted of peripheral blood, taken on day 0 of AZD1222 vaccination. Receptors originate from an adult in good health.

The CDR3 region has the DNA TGTGCCACCAGCAGAGACCCCGGGGCGATTGAGGGCTACACCTTC. It translates to CATSRDPGAIEGYTF. The rearrangement links TRBV15 to TRBJ1-2, with a weak D call TRBD1 (5 bases). The CDR3 sequence is 15 residues long. Trimming left V 0 bases short and J 8 bases short, with 16 bases between. Germline V gene sequence: CDR1 LNHNV, CDR2 YYDKDF (reference sequence).

The V and J genes are TRBV29-1 and TRBJ1-1; D not certain. The CDR3 totals 13 residues. The ends were cut back, 7 bases at V and 0 bases at J, with 12 bases in the middle. CDR1 and CDR2 (germline): SQVTM, ANQGSEA. The CDR3 reads CSARPSMNTEAFF. The CDR3 nucleotides read TGCAGCGCTCGACCTAGCATGAACACTGAAGCTTTCTTT. Variable domain in full (rest from reference TRBV29-1 and TRBJ1-1): SAVISQKPSRDICQRGTSLTIQCQVDSQVTMMFWYRQQPGQSLTLIATANQGSEATYESGFVIDKFPISRPNLTFSTLTVSNMSPEDSSIYLCSARPSMNTEAFFGQGTRLTVV.

The chain combines TRBV18 with TRBJ2-5, with TRBD2 matching 7 bases. This CDR3 is 14 amino acids long. Germline loops: CDR1 KGHSH, CDR2 LQKENI. With 6 bases clipped from V and 4 bases from J, the junction kept 8 bases outside the gene matches. CDR3 sequence (DNA): TGTGCCAGCTCTAGCGGACTAGGGGCAGAGACCCAGTACTTC. This translates into CASSSGLGAETQYF.